The 8 T cell receptor beta chains below were found in one sample sequenced in a study of Graves' ophthalmopathy and Graves' hyperthyroidism. RNA transcripts yielded amplified TCR beta CDR3 regions. The workflow started with a first-round RT-PCR run with HTBI primers and then moved on to a second-round multiplex PCR. From the multiplex PCR reads, TCRdb called clonotypes with MiXCR, one entry per CDR3 protein. The sample comprises about 1.1 million distinct CDR3 sequences, less than 45% of which are singletons, and 11% rests with the top ten. Input material: peripheral blood or thyroid tissue (not recorded which). The source of these receptors is an adult man with Graves' hyperthyroidism.

This clonotype was seen ten or more times. The chain joins TRBV7-9 to TRBJ2-5, with 9 bases fitting TRBD2. CDR1 is SEHNR and CDR2 is FQNEAQ in the germline V gene (reference sequence). The CDR3 length is 14 residues. With 6 bases clipped from V and 2 bases from J, the junction kept 4 bases outside the gene matches. The CDR3 sequence is CASRKTSGQETQYF. In nucleotides, the CDR3 is TGTGCCAGCAGGAAGACTAGCGGTCAAGAGACCCAGTACTTC.

The J gene is TRBJ2-7, the V gene TRBV5-5; no clear D. The V gene's germline CDR1 is SGHKS and CDR2 YYEKEE (reference sequence). Trimming removed 0 bases at V and 0 bases at J, with 13 bases between. This CDR3 has 16 residues. CDR3 bases: TGTGCCAGCAGCTTGGAGGGTACAACCCCCTCCTACGAGCAGTACTTC. Translated: CASSLEGTTPSYEQYF. Filled out from reference TRBV5-5 and TRBJ2-7, the complete variable domain reads DAGVTQSPTHLIKTRGQQVTLRCSPISGHKSVSWYQQVLGQGPQFIFQYYEKEERGRGNFPDRFSARQFPNYSSELNVNALLLGDSALYLCASSLEGTTPSYEQYFGPGTRLTVT.

V usage is TRBV7-2 and J usage is TRBJ1-4; D is undetermined. Germline V gives CDR1 SGHTA, CDR2 FQGNSA. The CDR3 extends over 17 amino acids. V was clipped by 5 bases and J by 2 bases, with 18 bases between them. DNA of the CDR3: TGTGCCAGCAGCCAAGAAATCATCGAACAGACTAATGAAAAACTGTTTTTT. Protein sequence: CASSQEIIEQTNEKLFF. Looking up the rest from reference TRBV7-2 and TRBJ1-4 gives the full variable domain: GAGVSQSPSNKVTEKGKDVELRCDPISGHTALYWYRQSLGQGLEFLIYFQGNSAPDKSGLPSDRFSAERTGGSVSTLTIQRTQQEDSAVYLCASSQEIIEQTNEKLFFGSGTQLSVL.

This clonotype has more than one count but fewer than ten. The V and J genes are TRBV18 and TRBJ1-1; D may be TRBD1 (6 bases). V was clipped by 3 bases and J by 2 bases, with 13 bases between them. Germline V lookup: CDR1 KGHSH, CDR2 LQKENI. The CDR3 is 15 amino acids. The CDR3 protein is CASSPPGHVNTEAFF. As DNA, the CDR3 is TGTGCCAGCTCACCCCCGGGACATGTTAACACTGAAGCTTTCTTT.

This clonotype was picked up many times. The chain employs TRBV6-2 or TRBV6-3 and TRBJ1-6; D unclear. The CDR3 runs to 11 residues. Trimming shortened V by 5 bases and J by 13 bases, and 9 bases separated the two germline ends. CDR1 and CDR2 from the germline V gene are MNHEY and SVGEGT. CDR3 amino acids: CASSDQEPLHF. As DNA, the CDR3 is TGTGCCAGCAGTGACCAGGAGCCCCTCCACTTT.

The chain carries TRBV6-5 and TRBJ2-7; no firm D call. CDR1 and CDR2 (germline): MNHEY, SVGAGI. The CDR3 sequence is 14 residues long. V was pared by 0 bases and J by 5 bases, with 11 bases between. The chain's CDR3 is CASSYSGVPDEQYF. The CDR3 region has the DNA TGTGCCAGCAGTTACTCAGGAGTCCCAGACGAGCAGTACTTC.

CDR3 sequence (DNA): TGTGCCAGCAGTGGAAATACCAGGACAGGGTACTACGAGCAGTACTTC. Its translation: CASSGNTRTGYYEQYF. The chain couples TRBV2 to TRBJ2-7, with 8 bases aligning to TRBD1. The CDR3 runs to 16 residues. The J segment lost 3 bases and the V segment lost 4 bases, leaving 11 bases of the junction unmatched. Germline CDR1 SNHLY, CDR2 FYNNEI.

This clonotype was seen more than once but under ten times. This chain joins TRBV12-3 or TRBV12-4 and TRBJ2-2; D is uncertain. The germline V and J ends were trimmed by 7 bases and 2 bases, with 11 bases remaining between them. The CDR3 sequence is 14 residues long. CDR3 protein: CASKIEHNTGELFF. The CDR3 nucleotides read TGTGCCAGCAAAATTGAGCACAACACCGGGGAGCTGTTTTTT.